These T cell receptor beta chains were read from a single sample in a study of cytomegalovirus exposure and HLA in healthy donors. Here immunoSEQ multiplex PCR was the method, and the copy in TCRdb shows in-frame clones only, minus some. The table records 150,000 to 200,000 clones, around 77% of them present only once. The sample was PBMCs. The origin of the receptors is a woman aged 25 to 39 in good health and CMV-seropositive. CDR3s include the opening cysteine and the closing phenylalanine or tryptophan. A D gene is named only where the DNA matches it firmly. Clone size is stated in some rows and not others, as once, few, many or a class when expanded.

clone_size	v_call	j_call	d_call	cdr3_aa	cdr3_nt
few	TRBV4-3	TRBJ1-2	TRBD1	CASSQDLLTGLYGYTF	TGCGCCAGCAGCCAAGATCTCTTGACAGGGCTCTATGGCTACACCTTC
-	TRBV7-8	TRBJ1-1	-	CASSLARGREAFF	TGTGCCAGCAGCTTGGCCCGGGGTCGTGAAGCTTTCTTT
-	TRBV30	TRBJ2-3	TRBD2	CAWRPGLNTDTQYF	TGTGCCTGGAGACCGGGACTAAATACAGATACGCAGTATTTT
-	TRBV30	TRBJ2-2	-	CAWSFRAGATGELFF	TGTGCCTGGAGTTTCAGGGCAGGGGCTACCGGGGAGCTGTTTTTT
-	TRBV5-4	TRBJ2-7	-	CASSNSYGGLYEQYF	TGTGCCAGCAGCAACAGTTACGGGGGTCTCTACGAGCAGTACTTC
-	TRBV18	TRBJ1-1	-	CASSPFSGGRNTEAFF	TGTGCCAGCTCACCCTTTTCCGGTGGGAGGAACACTGAAGCTTTCTTT
-	TRBV6-5	TRBJ1-4	-	CATREWGNEKLFF	TGTGCTACCAGGGAATGGGGAAATGAAAAACTGTTTTTT
few	TRBV25-1	TRBJ2-1	-	CASSEGTGLAYNEQFF	TGTGCCAGCAGTGAAGGGACGGGACTCGCCTACAATGAGCAGTTCTTC
few	TRBV15	TRBJ2-7	TRBD2	CATSRGTSGKFYEQYF	TGTGCCACCAGCAGAGGGACTAGCGGTAAATTCTACGAGCAGTACTTC
few	TRBV19	TRBJ1-5	-	CASSITWQNNQPQHF	TGTGCCAGTAGTATCACGTGGCAGAACAATCAGCCCCAGCATTTT
-	TRBV5-1	TRBJ2-2	-	CASSHSRGYTGELFF	TGCGCCAGCAGCCACTCCAGGGGTTACACCGGGGAGCTGTTTTTT
-	TRBV6-5	TRBJ2-1	-	CASSSGSQRKFF	TGTGCCAGCAGTTCCGGTTCTCAACGAAAGTTCTTC
-	TRBV15	TRBJ1-1	-	CATSRDRGNTEAFF	TGTGCCACCAGCAGAGACAGGGGAAACACTGAAGCTTTCTTT
-	TRBV29-1	TRBJ1-3	-	CSVQGTNTIYF	TGCAGCGTCCAGGGAACAAACACCATATATTTT
-	TRBV7-2	TRBJ2-5	-	CASSSGFGETQYF	TGTGCCAGCAGCTCAGGGTTTGGGGAGACCCAGTACTTC
few	TRBV14	TRBJ2-2	-	CASSHRSSTGELFF	TGTGCCAGCAGCCATCGAAGTAGTACCGGGGAGCTGTTTTTT
-	TRBV5-8	TRBJ1-5	-	CASMYLSQPQHF	TGTGCCAGCATGTATCTCTCCCAGCCCCAGCATTTT
-	TRBV10-3	TRBJ1-4	-	CAISRKQGDEKLFF	TGTGCCATCAGCCGGAAACAGGGTGATGAAAAACTGTTTTTT
-	TRBV18	TRBJ1-1	TRBD1	CASSQTTGANTEAFF	TGTGCCAGCTCACAGACTACAGGGGCGAACACTGAAGCTTTCTTT
-	TRBV19	TRBJ2-1	TRBD2	CASRLGLASNNEQFF	TGTGCCAGTAGGTTAGGACTAGCGTCTAACAATGAGCAGTTCTTC
-	TRBV4-1	TRBJ1-1	TRBD1	CASSRQGPGTEAFF	TGCGCCAGCAGCCGACAGGGCCCGGGAACTGAAGCTTTCTTT
-	TRBV7-9	TRBJ2-7	TRBD2	CALGLAGDRAYEQYF	TGTGCCCTCGGACTAGCGGGAGATAGGGCCTACGAGCAGTACTTC
-	TRBV2	TRBJ2-5	-	CASSVFGRETQYF	TGTGCCAGCAGTGTATTCGGGAGAGAGACCCAGTACTTC
-	TRBV27	TRBJ1-1	-	CASSLVWGGALATEAFF	TGTGCCAGCAGTTTAGTATGGGGGGGGGCGTTAGCCACTGAAGCTTTCTTT
-	TRBV7-8	TRBJ2-7	-	CASSPSSYEQYF	TGTGCCAGCAGCCCTAGCTCCTACGAGCAGTACTTC
-	TRBV7-2	TRBJ1-4	-	CASSPQRGRGNEKLFF	TGTGCCAGCAGCCCCCAGCGGGGCCGGGGGAATGAAAAACTGTTTTTT
-	TRBV4-1	TRBJ2-3	TRBD2	CASSQGGLAGGRTDTQYF	TGCGCCAGCAGCCAAGGGGGACTAGCGGGAGGACGCACAGATACGCAGTATTTT
-	TRBV7-2	TRBJ1-1	-	CASSRGGSTEAFF	TGTGCCAGCAGTAGGGGAGGGTCCACTGAAGCTTTCTTT
-	TRBV11-2	TRBJ2-7	TRBD1	CASSMPGQGLEQYF	TGTGCCAGCAGCATGCCGGGACAGGGCCTCGAGCAGTACTTC
-	TRBV5-4	TRBJ2-7	TRBD1	CASSLRTPRDRGTYEQYF	TGTGCCAGCAGCTTGAGAACCCCCCGGGACAGGGGTACCTACGAGCAGTACTTC
-	TRBV10-3	TRBJ2-2	TRBD1	CAISESRGRDTGELFF	TGTGCCATCAGTGAGTCTAGGGGGCGCGACACCGGGGAGCTGTTTTTT
-	TRBV30	TRBJ1-6	TRBD1	CAWNLGQGGIGSPLHF	TGTGCCTGGAACCTCGGACAGGGAGGGATCGGTTCACCCCTCCACTTT
few	TRBV25-1	TRBJ2-2	-	CASSGNRGGSTGELFF	TGTGCCAGCAGTGGGAACAGGGGAGGAAGCACCGGGGAGCTGTTTTTT
few	TRBV5-6	TRBJ1-4	-	CASSLKRHGAPNEKLFF	TGTGCCAGCAGCTTGAAGCGTCATGGGGCACCTAATGAAAAACTGTTTTTT
-	TRBV2	TRBJ1-2	TRBD1	CASSLEGQGASGYTF	TGTGCCAGCAGTTTGGAGGGACAGGGGGCTAGTGGCTACACCTTC
few	TRBV5-1	TRBJ1-2	TRBD1	CASSLRGVGQGYGYTF	TGCGCCAGCAGCTTAAGAGGTGTGGGACAGGGCTATGGCTACACCTTC
few	TRBV4-3	TRBJ2-1	TRBD2	CASSQEAGERYNEQFF	TGCGCCAGCAGCCAAGAGGCGGGGGAGCGATACAATGAGCAGTTCTTC
-	TRBV6-5	TRBJ2-1	TRBD1	CASSLTGTDYNEQFF	TGTGCCAGCAGTCTCACCGGGACAGACTACAATGAGCAGTTCTTC
-	TRBV7-2	TRBJ1-1	-	CASSLVTLNTEAFF	TGTGCCAGCAGCTTGGTGACACTGAACACTGAAGCTTTCTTT
few	TRBV5-4	TRBJ2-3	TRBD1	CASSRGQGTDTQYF	TGTGCCAGCAGCCGTGGACAGGGCACAGATACGCAGTATTTT